A selection of T cell receptor beta chains follows, all from one sample in a study of a mutant IDH1 vaccine in newly diagnosed glioma. Libraries were prepared by immunoSEQ multiplex PCR; TCRdb keeps only in-frame clonotypes and omits some of them. The data hold about 88,000 clones, with over 70% observed a single time. The source material was PBMCs, sampled from a glioma patient treated with radiotherapy, temozolomide or both. The receptor set was obtained from a man in his forties with glioma. Some clones in this sample may be carry-over from other donors' samples. The CDR3 runs from the conserved cysteine through the conserved F or W. Each record gives: D gene, V gene, J gene, clone size, CDR3 DNA, CDR3 protein. A D gene is named only where the DNA matches it firmly. Only some rows state a clone size, as once, few, many or a class for expanded clones.

D gene: -
V gene: TRBV11-3
J gene: TRBJ2-2
clone size: once
CDR3 DNA: TGTGCCAGCAGTCGAGCTACCGGGGAGCTGTTTTTT
CDR3 protein: CASSRATGELFF

D gene: -
V gene: TRBV5-1
J gene: TRBJ2-5
clone size: -
CDR3 DNA: TGCGCCAGCAGCGTATCGACAGTACAAGAGACCCAGTACTTC
CDR3 protein: CASSVSTVQETQYF

D gene: TRBD1
V gene: TRBV27
J gene: TRBJ2-2
clone size: once
CDR3 DNA: TGTGCCAGCAGTGAACCGGGACAGAAGAACACCGGGGAGCTGTTTTTT
CDR3 protein: CASSEPGQKNTGELFF

D gene: -
V gene: TRBV14
J gene: TRBJ1-4
clone size: -
CDR3 DNA: TGTGCCAGCAGCCATGAGGGGGGTAGCGAAAAACTGTTTTTT
CDR3 protein: CASSHEGGSEKLFF

D gene: -
V gene: TRBV2
J gene: TRBJ2-1
clone size: -
CDR3 DNA: TGTGCCAGCAGTGTGGGGGGTGAGCAGTTCTTC
CDR3 protein: CASSVGGEQFF

D gene: -
V gene: TRBV6-1
J gene: TRBJ1-2
clone size: -
CDR3 DNA: TGTGCCAGCAGTGAACAGCACGGGGCAGCGGAGGGCTATGGCTACACCTTC
CDR3 protein: CASSEQHGAAEGYGYTF

D gene: -
V gene: TRBV27
J gene: TRBJ1-4
clone size: -
CDR3 DNA: TGTGCCAGCAGTCGACAGCCAGGAAATGAAAAACTGTTTTTT
CDR3 protein: CASSRQPGNEKLFF

D gene: -
V gene: TRBV7-9
J gene: TRBJ2-6
clone size: -
CDR3 DNA: TGTGCCAGCAGCACCCCACCCGGACAGTCTGGGGCCAACGTCCTGACTTTC
CDR3 protein: CASSTPPGQSGANVLTF

D gene: -
V gene: TRBV4-1
J gene: TRBJ1-2
clone size: -
CDR3 DNA: TGCGCCAGCAGCCAAGTCGCGGGGTCCGGTAACTATGGCTACACCTTC
CDR3 protein: CASSQVAGSGNYGYTF

D gene: -
V gene: TRBV18
J gene: TRBJ2-7
clone size: -
CDR3 DNA: TGTGCCAGCTCACAGGGACCCAGCTACGAGCAGTACTTC
CDR3 protein: CASSQGPSYEQYF

D gene: -
V gene: TRBV20-1
J gene: TRBJ1-3
clone size: -
CDR3 DNA: TGCAGTGTGAGCTCTGGAAACACCATATATTTT
CDR3 protein: CSVSSGNTIYF

D gene: -
V gene: TRBV4-2
J gene: TRBJ2-7
clone size: -
CDR3 DNA: TGTGCCAGCAGCCAATTTGAGGAACGCGCCGAGCAGTACTTC
CDR3 protein: CASSQFEERAEQYF

D gene: TRBD2
V gene: TRBV29-1
J gene: TRBJ2-1
clone size: once
CDR3 DNA: TGCAGCGCCCGGACTAGCGGGGGGGCCGGTGAGCAGTTCTTC
CDR3 protein: CSARTSGGAGEQFF

D gene: -
V gene: TRBV4-2
J gene: TRBJ2-2
clone size: -
CDR3 DNA: TGTGCCAGCAGCCAAGATTGGGGCGGGGAGCTGTTTTTT
CDR3 protein: CASSQDWGGELFF

D gene: -
V gene: TRBV14
J gene: TRBJ1-1
clone size: -
CDR3 DNA: TGTGCCAGCAGCCAAGGATACAGGACACCGAAATTT
CDR3 protein: CASSQGYRTPKF

D gene: -
V gene: TRBV11-1
J gene: TRBJ2-7
clone size: -
CDR3 DNA: TGTGCCAGCAGCTTAGAGGAACTCTACGAGCAGTACTTC
CDR3 protein: CASSLEELYEQYF

D gene: -
V gene: TRBV2
J gene: TRBJ2-5
clone size: -
CDR3 DNA: TGTGCCAGCAGACTCCTAGCAGAGACCCAGTACTTC
CDR3 protein: CASRLLAETQYF

D gene: -
V gene: TRBV27
J gene: TRBJ1-5
clone size: -
CDR3 DNA: TGTGCCAGCAGTTTAAGTACGGGACAGCCCCAGCATTTT
CDR3 protein: CASSLSTGQPQHF

D gene: -
V gene: TRBV5-1
J gene: TRBJ2-6
clone size: -
CDR3 DNA: TGCGCCAGCTTCCCGGGAGCCGGGGCCAACGTCCTGACTTTC
CDR3 protein: CASFPGAGANVLTF

D gene: -
V gene: TRBV9
J gene: TRBJ2-5
clone size: -
CDR3 DNA: TGTGCCAGCAGCGTAGGAGGTGCACAAGAGACCCAGTACTTC
CDR3 protein: CASSVGGAQETQYF

D gene: -
V gene: TRBV6-5
J gene: TRBJ1-2
clone size: once
CDR3 DNA: TGTGCCAGCAGTCGACCGACGGCGATGAACTATGGCTACACCTTC
CDR3 protein: CASSRPTAMNYGYTF

D gene: TRBD1
V gene: TRBV18
J gene: TRBJ1-3
clone size: -
CDR3 DNA: TGTGCCAGCTCACCGAAGGGACAGGTCTCTGGAAACACCATATATTTT
CDR3 protein: CASSPKGQVSGNTIYF

D gene: TRBD1
V gene: TRBV5-3
J gene: TRBJ1-4
clone size: -
CDR3 DNA: TGTGCCAGAAGAAAACGGGACAGGCTTAATGAAAAACTGTTTTTT
CDR3 protein: CARRKRDRLNEKLFF

D gene: TRBD1
V gene: TRBV14
J gene: TRBJ1-1
clone size: -
CDR3 DNA: TGTGCCAGCAGCAGACAGGGGAACACTGAAGCTTTCTTT
CDR3 protein: CASSRQGNTEAFF

D gene: -
V gene: TRBV4-1
J gene: TRBJ1-1
clone size: -
CDR3 DNA: TGCGCCAGCAGCCAAAACAGGGTTACTGAAGCTTTCTTT
CDR3 protein: CASSQNRVTEAFF

D gene: -
V gene: TRBV2
J gene: TRBJ1-5
clone size: -
CDR3 DNA: TGTGCCAGCAGTGACTCGACGGGTAATCAGCCCCAGCATTTT
CDR3 protein: CASSDSTGNQPQHF

D gene: -
V gene: TRBV6-6
J gene: TRBJ2-7
clone size: -
CDR3 DNA: TGTGCCAGCAGCCACCTTTCGACACCGAGCTCCTACGAGCAGTACTTC
CDR3 protein: CASSHLSTPSSYEQYF

D gene: TRBD1
V gene: TRBV5-6
J gene: TRBJ2-5
clone size: -
CDR3 DNA: TGTGCCAGCAGCTTGCTCGGGACAGGGCAAGAGACCCAGTACTTC
CDR3 protein: CASSLLGTGQETQYF

D gene: -
V gene: TRBV7-2
J gene: TRBJ1-2
clone size: -
CDR3 DNA: TGTGCCAGCAGCTTGGGAGGGAACTATGGCTACACCTTC
CDR3 protein: CASSLGGNYGYTF

D gene: -
V gene: TRBV30
J gene: TRBJ1-1
clone size: few
CDR3 DNA: TGTGCCTGGAGTTTGGGATTGAACACTGAAGCTTTCTTT
CDR3 protein: CAWSLGLNTEAFF

D gene: -
V gene: TRBV29-1
J gene: TRBJ2-7
clone size: -
CDR3 DNA: TGCAGCGTTCGTGGGGGGCCCCTCAACGAGCAGTACTTC
CDR3 protein: CSVRGGPLNEQYF

D gene: -
V gene: TRBV5-4
J gene: TRBJ1-1
clone size: -
CDR3 DNA: TGTGCCAGCAGCTTTGAGGGGGGGAACACTGAAGCTTTCTTT
CDR3 protein: CASSFEGGNTEAFF

D gene: TRBD2
V gene: TRBV7-2
J gene: TRBJ2-5
clone size: -
CDR3 DNA: TGTGCCAGCAGCTTAGTAGCGGGGGGACAAGAGACCCAGTACTTC
CDR3 protein: CASSLVAGGQETQYF

D gene: TRBD1
V gene: TRBV5-1
J gene: TRBJ2-7
clone size: -
CDR3 DNA: TGCGCCAGCAGCTTCGGGACAGGTTCGGGTGAGCAGTACTTC
CDR3 protein: CASSFGTGSGEQYF

D gene: -
V gene: TRBV6-1
J gene: TRBJ2-7
clone size: -
CDR3 DNA: TGTGCCAGCAGCCGCCCCGGTGTAGAAGCCTACGAGCAGTACTTC
CDR3 protein: CASSRPGVEAYEQYF

D gene: -
V gene: TRBV30
J gene: TRBJ1-2
clone size: -
CDR3 DNA: TGTGCCTGGAGTGTAGGGCAGGGAGCTAACTATGGCTACACCTTC
CDR3 protein: CAWSVGQGANYGYTF

D gene: -
V gene: TRBV6-1
J gene: TRBJ2-1
clone size: -
CDR3 DNA: TGTGCCAGCAGTGAACCTCCCTACAATGAGCAGTTCTTC
CDR3 protein: CASSEPPYNEQFF

D gene: -
V gene: TRBV4-2
J gene: TRBJ2-2
clone size: -
CDR3 DNA: TGTGCCAGCAGCTCCGCGAACACCGGGGAGCTGTTTTTT
CDR3 protein: CASSSANTGELFF

D gene: -
V gene: TRBV18
J gene: TRBJ2-5
clone size: -
CDR3 DNA: TGTGCCAGCTCACCAATTCCGGAGACCCAGTACTTC
CDR3 protein: CASSPIPETQYF

D gene: -
V gene: TRBV5-1
J gene: TRBJ2-2
clone size: -
CDR3 DNA: TGCGCCAGCAGCTTGAACAGGGTGAACACCGGGGAGCTGTTTTTT
CDR3 protein: CASSLNRVNTGELFF

D gene: TRBD1
V gene: TRBV5-1
J gene: TRBJ1-1
clone size: -
CDR3 DNA: TGCGCCAGCAGCCCCCTGAGGTCAGGGGGGAACACTGAAGCTTTCTTT
CDR3 protein: CASSPLRSGGNTEAFF

D gene: TRBD1
V gene: TRBV6-6
J gene: TRBJ2-7
clone size: once
CDR3 DNA: TGTGCCAGCAGGCTCTGGGACAGCTTCTCCTACGAGCAGTACTTC
CDR3 protein: CASRLWDSFSYEQYF

D gene: -
V gene: TRBV2
J gene: TRBJ1-6
clone size: -
CDR3 DNA: TGTGCCAGCATCCCGGGCGGAGGGGATAATTCACCCCTCCACTTT
CDR3 protein: CASIPGGGDNSPLHF

D gene: TRBD2
V gene: TRBV4-1
J gene: TRBJ2-5
clone size: once
CDR3 DNA: TGCGCCAGCAGCCAACCTTTTCTAGCGGGGGGTTTGAAGACCCAGTACTTC
CDR3 protein: CASSQPFLAGGLKTQYF

D gene: -
V gene: TRBV6-5
J gene: TRBJ1-1
clone size: -
CDR3 DNA: TGTGCCAGCAGTACCCCGGGGGAGGCAGCTTTCTTT
CDR3 protein: CASSTPGEAAFF

D gene: -
V gene: TRBV5-4
J gene: TRBJ2-5
clone size: once
CDR3 DNA: TGTGCCAGCATGGGCAACCAAGAGACCCAGTACTTC
CDR3 protein: CASMGNQETQYF

D gene: -
V gene: TRBV14
J gene: TRBJ2-2
clone size: -
CDR3 DNA: TGTGCCAGCAGCCAAGGGACCCGGGGCACCGGGGAGCTGTTTTTT
CDR3 protein: CASSQGTRGTGELFF

D gene: -
V gene: TRBV5-1
J gene: TRBJ1-4
clone size: -
CDR3 DNA: TGCGCCAGCAGAAAATACGGAGGAACTAATGAAAAACTGTTTTTT
CDR3 protein: CASRKYGGTNEKLFF

D gene: -
V gene: TRBV5-1
J gene: TRBJ2-5
clone size: -
CDR3 DNA: TGCGCCAGCAGTAGGGGGGACCAAGAGACCCAGTACTTC
CDR3 protein: CASSRGDQETQYF

D gene: TRBD2
V gene: TRBV5-1
J gene: TRBJ2-7
clone size: -
CDR3 DNA: TGCGCCAGCAGACCCGAACTAGCGGGGAACTACGAGCAGTACTTC
CDR3 protein: CASRPELAGNYEQYF